Shown below are 12 T cell receptor beta chains from a single sample sequenced in a study of blood T cell repertoires in COVID-19. The assay was immunoSEQ multiplex PCR, and TCRdb's table has in-frame clones only and misses some. The sample lists roughly 350,000 clones, roughly 86% occurring once. What was sequenced was peripheral blood. The receptor set was obtained from a woman in her 30s with COVID-19, enrolled during active disease.

By its share, this clone is large (0.1 to 1%). The rearrangement joins TRBV7-9 to TRBJ2-1, with D maybe TRBD2 (6 bases). Trimming removed 6 bases from V and 3 bases from J, with 15 bases in between. Germline values: CDR1 SEHNR, CDR2 FQNEAQ (reference sequence). This CDR3 comprises 15 residues. CDR3 in amino acids: CASSQTSSYYNEQFF. The CDR3 coding sequence is TGTGCCAGCAGTCAGACTAGTTCCTACTACAATGAGCAGTTCTTC.

The V and J genes are TRBV28 and TRBJ2-5, with 8 bases lining up with TRBD1. The CDR3 is 14 amino acids. Trimming took 4 bases from V and 3 from J; bases not matched to a gene: 4. Germline CDR1 MDHEN, CDR2 SYDVKM. In DNA form, the CDR3 reads TGTGCCAGCAGTTCCGGACAGGGAAAAGAGACCCAGTACTTC. Protein sequence: CASSSGQGKETQYF.

The V and J genes are TRBV9 and TRBJ2-7; TRBD1 matches 9 bases. CDR3 length: 14 amino acids. Germline V gene data show CDR1 as SGDLS and CDR2 as YYNGEE. V lost 0 bases to trimming and J lost 4 bases; unmatched junction nucleotides: 2. The CDR3 DNA follows: TGTGCCAGCAGCGTAGGGGACAGGGATTACGAGCAGTACTTC. As protein: CASSVGDRDYEQYF. The complete variable domain, with remaining parts taken from reference TRBV9 and TRBJ2-7, reads DSGVTQTPKHLITATGQRVTLRCSPRSGDLSVYWYQQSLDQGLQFLIQYYNGEERAKGNILERFSAQQFPDLHSELNLSSLELGDSALYFCASSVGDRDYEQYFGPGTRLTVT.

This chain connects TRBV19 to TRBJ2-5; weak D call: TRBD1 (6 bases). Between the trimmed V and J ends, which lost 5 bases and 2 bases, there was a span of 18 bases. The CDR3 has 16 residues. Looked up from germline, CDR1 is LNHDA and CDR2 is SQIVND (reference sequence). The CDR3 loop is CASSGGGIGGQETQYF. CDR3 coding DNA: TGTGCCAGTAGTGGTGGTGGGATAGGGGGACAAGAGACCCAGTACTTC.

The chain recombines TRBV6-2 or TRBV6-3 with TRBJ2-7, with no clear D. The length of the CDR3 is 15 residues. V was shortened by 5 bases and J by 4 bases, with 18 bases between the two germline ends. From germline, CDR1 is MNHEY and CDR2 SVGEGT. The CDR3 here is CASSPRSQSTYEQYF. The CDR3 DNA follows: TGTGCCAGCAGTCCGCGGTCCCAGTCAACGTACGAGCAGTACTTC.

DNA for the CDR3: TGTGCCACCAGCAGAGATCCAGGGGGAGGAGAAAAACTGTTTTTT. This encodes CATSRDPGGGEKLFF. The chain couples TRBV15 to TRBJ1-4, with TRBD1 matching over 7 bases. The V segment lost 0 bases and the J segment 8 bases; nucleotides outside the gene matches: 6. Looked up from germline, CDR1 is LNHNV and CDR2 is YYDKDF (reference sequence). This CDR3 has 15 residues.

This chain uses TRBV3-1 (or the pseudogene TRBV3-2) with TRBJ2-1; unclear D gene. Germline V gene data show CDR1 as LGHDT and CDR2 as YNNKEL (reference sequence). The CDR3 has 12 residues. V was clipped by 3 bases and J by 4 bases, with 4 bases between them. CDR3 protein: CASSHEYNEQFF. CDR3 DNA: TGTGCCAGCAGCCATGAGTACAATGAGCAGTTCTTC.

The chain has TRBV11-2 and TRBJ1-5, with D possibly TRBD1 on 6 matching bases. V lost 1 base and J lost 9, with 19 bases in between. Germline V gene data show CDR1 as SGHAT and CDR2 as FQNNGV. The CDR3 is 16 amino acids. CDR3: CASSLGAGANTRPQHF. CDR3 DNA sequence: TGTGCCAGCAGCTTAGGGGCGGGGGCAAACACTCGGCCCCAGCATTTT.

The sample holds one count of this clone. V is TRBV9 and J is TRBJ1-5, with 7 bases aligning to TRBD1. V lost 0 bases and J lost 6; bases outside the gene matches: 3. CDR3 length equals 14 residues. In germline, CDR1 is SGDLS, CDR2 YYNGEE. CDR3 bases: TGTGCCAGCAGCGTAGACAGGGGTTTTCAGCCCCAGCATTTT. Its protein product is CASSVDRGFQPQHF.

The genes are TRBV4-3 and TRBJ2-1; 14 positions match TRBD2. The CDR3 covers 17 residues. The V gene end was trimmed by 4 bases and the J gene end by 7 bases; junction bases not matched to a gene: 9. Germline CDR1 LGHNA, CDR2 YSLEER. The CDR3 DNA sequence: TGCGCCAGCAGCCGACGACTAGCGGGAGGGCTGGGAAATGAGCAGTTCTTC. Translation: CASSRRLAGGLGNEQFF.

The chain couples TRBV10-1 to TRBJ2-7; D gene ambiguous. CDR1 is WNHNN and CDR2 is SYGVQD in the germline V gene (reference sequence). V was shortened by 0 bases and J by 3 bases, with 9 bases between the two germline ends. CDR3 length equals 14 residues. In nucleotides, the CDR3 is TGCGCCAGCAGTGAGTCTTCGCGGATCTACGAGCAGTACTTC. Protein product: CASSESSRIYEQYF.

This clone was seen once. The chain links TRBV5-4 to TRBJ2-5; 9 bases agree with TRBD2. The CDR3 extends over 16 amino acids. Unmatched junction bases numbered 11, after V lost 4 bases and J lost 4 bases. Germline CDR1 reads SGHNT; CDR2 reads YYREEE (reference sequence). CDR3 DNA: TGTGCCAGCAGCCTTAGCGGGAGAAACCGGGGAGAGACCCAGTACTTC. The encoded protein is CASSLSGRNRGETQYF.